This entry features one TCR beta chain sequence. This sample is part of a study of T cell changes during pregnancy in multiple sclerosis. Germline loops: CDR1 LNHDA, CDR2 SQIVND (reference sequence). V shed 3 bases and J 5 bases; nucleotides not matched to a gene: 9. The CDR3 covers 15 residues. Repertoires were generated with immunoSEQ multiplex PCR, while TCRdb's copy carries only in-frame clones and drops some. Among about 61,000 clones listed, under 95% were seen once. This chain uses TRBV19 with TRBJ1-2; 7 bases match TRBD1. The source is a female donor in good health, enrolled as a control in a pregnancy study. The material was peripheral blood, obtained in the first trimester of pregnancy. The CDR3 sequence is CASSISTGTGYGYTF. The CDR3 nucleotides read TGTGCCAGTAGTATTTCGACAGGGACCGGTTATGGCTACACCTTC. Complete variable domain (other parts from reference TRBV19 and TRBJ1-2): DGGITQSPKYLFRKEGQNVTLSCEQNLNHDAMYWYRQDPGQGLRLIYYSQIVNDFQKGDIAEGYSVSREKKESFPLTVTSAQKNPTAFYLCASSISTGTGYGYTFGSGTRLTVV.